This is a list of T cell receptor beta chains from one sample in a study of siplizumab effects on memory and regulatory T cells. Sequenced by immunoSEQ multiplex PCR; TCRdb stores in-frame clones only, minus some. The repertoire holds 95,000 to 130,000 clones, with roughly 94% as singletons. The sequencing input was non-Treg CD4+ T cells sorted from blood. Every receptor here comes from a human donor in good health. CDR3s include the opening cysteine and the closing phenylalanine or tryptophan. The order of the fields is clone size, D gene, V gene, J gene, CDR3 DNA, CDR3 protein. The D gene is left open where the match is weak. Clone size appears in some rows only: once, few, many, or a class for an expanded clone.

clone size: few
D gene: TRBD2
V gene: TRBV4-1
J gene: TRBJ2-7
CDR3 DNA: TGCGCCAGCAGTGGGGGACTAGCGGGAGTTGGCGAGCAGTACTTC
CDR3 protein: CASSGGLAGVGEQYF

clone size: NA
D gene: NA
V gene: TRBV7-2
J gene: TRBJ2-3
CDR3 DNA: TGTGCCAGCAGCTTAGGGGCTAGCACAGATACGCAGTATTTT
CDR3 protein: CASSLGASTDTQYF

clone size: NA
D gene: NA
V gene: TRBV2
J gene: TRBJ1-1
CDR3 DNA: TGTGCCAGCCCCTTCAAGACAAGCACTGAAGCTTTCTTT
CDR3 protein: CASPFKTSTEAFF

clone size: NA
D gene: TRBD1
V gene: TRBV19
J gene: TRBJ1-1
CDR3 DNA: TGTGCCAGTAGATACCAGGGGGACACTGAAGCTTTCTTT
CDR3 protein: CASRYQGDTEAFF

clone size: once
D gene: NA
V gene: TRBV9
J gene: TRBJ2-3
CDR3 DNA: TGTGCCAGCAGCGATGCCAGGAGGGGTCGGGATACGCAGTATTTT
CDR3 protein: CASSDARRGRDTQYF

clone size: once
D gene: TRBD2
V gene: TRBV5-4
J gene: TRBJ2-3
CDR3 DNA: TGTGCCAGCAGCTTGGACGGGGGGGCCGGGTCCGATACGCAGTATTTT
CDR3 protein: CASSLDGGAGSDTQYF

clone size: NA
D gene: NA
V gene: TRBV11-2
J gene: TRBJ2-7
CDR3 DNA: TGTGCCAGCAGCTTAGTTACAGGGATAGGCGAGCAGTACTTC
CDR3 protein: CASSLVTGIGEQYF

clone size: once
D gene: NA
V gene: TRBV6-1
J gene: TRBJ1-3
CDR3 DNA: TGTGCCAGCAGTGTTCGGCCGGGAGGAAACACCATATATTTT
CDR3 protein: CASSVRPGGNTIYF

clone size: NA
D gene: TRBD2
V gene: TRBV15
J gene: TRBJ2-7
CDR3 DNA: TGTGCCACCAGCAGGTCCCTAGCGGAGTACGAGCAGTACTTC
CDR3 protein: CATSRSLAEYEQYF

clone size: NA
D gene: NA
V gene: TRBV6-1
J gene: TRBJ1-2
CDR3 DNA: TGTGCCAGCAGTGAATACACCACCCGGGGTGGCTACACCTTC
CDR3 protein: CASSEYTTRGGYTF

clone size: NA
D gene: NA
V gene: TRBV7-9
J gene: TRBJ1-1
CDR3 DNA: TGTGCCAGCAGCCTCAGGGGTCCGAACACTGAAGCTTTCTTT
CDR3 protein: CASSLRGPNTEAFF

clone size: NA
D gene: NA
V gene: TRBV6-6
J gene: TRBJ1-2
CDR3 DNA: TGTGCCAGCAGGCCGGCCCGTGACTTGTATGGCTACACCTTC
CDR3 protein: CASRPARDLYGYTF

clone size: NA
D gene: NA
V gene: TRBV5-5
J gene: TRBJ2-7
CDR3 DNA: TGTGCCAGCAGCTTGGGTAGGGCTAGTCTATACGAGCAGTACTTC
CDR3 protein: CASSLGRASLYEQYF

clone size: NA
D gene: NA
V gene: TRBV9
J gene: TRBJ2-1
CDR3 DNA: TGTGCCAGCAGCGTAGGTATAGGGGCGTTGGGGGAGCAGTTCTTC
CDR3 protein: CASSVGIGALGEQFF

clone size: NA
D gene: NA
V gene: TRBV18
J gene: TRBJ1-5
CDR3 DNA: TGTGCCAGCTGCGATAGTATAATATCGCCCCAGCATTTT
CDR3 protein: CASCDSIISPQHF

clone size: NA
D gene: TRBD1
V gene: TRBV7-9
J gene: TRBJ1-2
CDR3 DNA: TGTGCCAGCAGCTTAACTGGGACAGGGGTTTATGGCTACACCTTC
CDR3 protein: CASSLTGTGVYGYTF

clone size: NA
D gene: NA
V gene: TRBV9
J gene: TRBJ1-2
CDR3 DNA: TGTGCCAGCAGCGCTCCGCCCAACTATGGCTACACCTTC
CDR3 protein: CASSAPPNYGYTF

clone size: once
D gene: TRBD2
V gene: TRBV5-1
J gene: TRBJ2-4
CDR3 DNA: TGCGCCAGCAGCCCTAGCGGGGGGTCCAAAAACATTCAGTACTTC
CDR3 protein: CASSPSGGSKNIQYF

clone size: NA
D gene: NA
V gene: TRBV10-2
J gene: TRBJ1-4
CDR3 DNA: TGCGCCAGCAGTGAGTCGGCAACTAATGAAAAACTGTTTTTT
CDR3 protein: CASSESATNEKLFF

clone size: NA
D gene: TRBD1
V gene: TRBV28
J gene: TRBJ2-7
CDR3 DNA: TGTGCCAGCAGTTCCGAGGGGACAGGTCCTTACGAGCAGTACTTC
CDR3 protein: CASSSEGTGPYEQYF

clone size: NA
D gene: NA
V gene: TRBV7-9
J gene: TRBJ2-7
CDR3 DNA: TGTGCCAGCAGCTTAGTACAGGGAGGTCGGTACGAGCAGTACTTC
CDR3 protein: CASSLVQGGRYEQYF

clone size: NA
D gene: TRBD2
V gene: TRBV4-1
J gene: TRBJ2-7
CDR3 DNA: TGCGCCAGCAGCCAACAGGGCCTAAGCGGGAACGAGCAGTACTTC
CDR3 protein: CASSQQGLSGNEQYF

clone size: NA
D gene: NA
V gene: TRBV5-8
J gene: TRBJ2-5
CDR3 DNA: TGTGCCAGCAGCTTTAAGGGTTTCTGGTTGGAGACCCAGTACTTC
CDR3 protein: CASSFKGFWLETQYF

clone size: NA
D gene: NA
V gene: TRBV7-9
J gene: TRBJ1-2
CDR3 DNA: TGTGCCAGCAGCCGGGGGGGACTTACCTATGGCTACACCTTC
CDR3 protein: CASSRGGLTYGYTF

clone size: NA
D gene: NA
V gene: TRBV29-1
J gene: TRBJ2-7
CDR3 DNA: TGCAGCGTTGAAGTCAGCTCCTACGAGCAGTACTTC
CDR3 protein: CSVEVSSYEQYF

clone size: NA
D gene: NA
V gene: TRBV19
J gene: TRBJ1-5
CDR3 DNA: TGTGCCAGTAGTATAAGGGGGTGGTTGCAGCCCCAGCATTTT
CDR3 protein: CASSIRGWLQPQHF

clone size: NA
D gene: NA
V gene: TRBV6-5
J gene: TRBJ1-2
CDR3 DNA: TGTGCCAGCAGCGAACAGGAGATCTATGGCTACACCTTC
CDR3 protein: CASSEQEIYGYTF

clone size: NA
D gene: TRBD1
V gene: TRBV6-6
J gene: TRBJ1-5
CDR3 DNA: TGTGCCAGCAGCCAGACAGGGGTTTACCAGCCCCAGCATTTT
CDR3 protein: CASSQTGVYQPQHF

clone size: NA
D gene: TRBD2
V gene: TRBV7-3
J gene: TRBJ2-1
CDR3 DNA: TGTGCCAGCAGCTTCCACTTCCCTCTAGCGGGAAACTCCTACAATGAGCAGTTCTTC
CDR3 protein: CASSFHFPLAGNSYNEQFF

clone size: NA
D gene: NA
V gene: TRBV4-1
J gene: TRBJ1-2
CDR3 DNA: TGCGCCAGCAGCCATCCCGGGACCGGGACATTCTATGGCTACACCTTC
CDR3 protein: CASSHPGTGTFYGYTF

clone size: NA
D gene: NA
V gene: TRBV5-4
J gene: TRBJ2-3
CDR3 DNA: TGTGCCAGCAGCTCCCAGTTAGGGGGGGCAGATACGCAGTATTTT
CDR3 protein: CASSSQLGGADTQYF

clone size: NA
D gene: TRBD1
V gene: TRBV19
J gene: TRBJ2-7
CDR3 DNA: TGTGCCAGTAAGTTTGGACAGGGCTATTCCGAGCAGTACTTC
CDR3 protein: CASKFGQGYSEQYF

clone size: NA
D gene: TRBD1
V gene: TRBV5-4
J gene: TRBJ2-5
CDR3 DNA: TGTGCCAGCAGCTTGCCCGGGACAGGGGAAGAGACCCAGTACTTC
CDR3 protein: CASSLPGTGEETQYF

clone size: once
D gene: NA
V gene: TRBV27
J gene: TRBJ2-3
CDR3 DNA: TGTGCCAGCAGTTTGGGACTCCCCACAGATACGCAGTATTTT
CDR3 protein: CASSLGLPTDTQYF

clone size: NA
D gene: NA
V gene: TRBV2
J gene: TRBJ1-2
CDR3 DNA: TGTGCCAGCAGTGTAACGGGACCGAACTATGGCTACACCTTC
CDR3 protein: CASSVTGPNYGYTF